A single sample gave rise to the 27 T cell receptor beta chains below, sequenced in a study of siplizumab effects on memory and regulatory T cells. Sequencing used immunoSEQ multiplex PCR; TCRdb keeps in-frame clones, though not all of them. The sample holds 100,000 to 110,000 clones, approximately 94% seen once. Sequencing was performed on non-Treg CD4+ T cells sorted from blood. Receptors originate from a human donor in good health.

The chain is built from TRBV9 and TRBJ1-1, with D possibly matching TRBD1 (6 bases). Germline CDR1 is SGDLS and CDR2 is YYNGEE. V was cut by 0 bases and J by 3 bases, with 12 bases left in between. This CDR3 region has 15 residues. The CDR3 spells CASSVVWQGHTEAFF. The CDR3 DNA reads TGTGCCAGCAGCGTAGTATGGCAGGGGCACACTGAAGCTTTCTTT.

This clone appeared a single time. The genes are TRBV11-3 and TRBJ1-1; unclear D gene. CDR1 is SGHNT and CDR2 is YENEEA in the germline V gene. V gave up 0 bases and J gave up 0 bases, with 8 bases separating them. The CDR3 totals 15 residues. The CDR3 sequence: CASSLDRKMNTEAFF. The CDR3 bases are TGTGCCAGCAGCTTAGATCGGAAGATGAACACTGAAGCTTTCTTT.

The CDR3 nucleotides are TGCGCCAGCAGCTTGGGAATCACAGATACGCAGTATTTT. This encodes CASSLGITDTQYF. The chain is built from TRBV5-1 and TRBJ2-3; unclear D gene. V lost 0 bases, J lost 2 bases, and 4 bases lay in between. This CDR3 comprises 13 residues. The V gene's germline CDR1 is SGHRS and CDR2 YFSETQ.

J is TRBJ1-2 and V is TRBV7-9; D is ambiguous. Looked up from germline, CDR1 is SEHNR and CDR2 is FQNEAQ (reference sequence). V lost 1 base to trimming and J lost 4 bases, with 16 bases between them. The CDR3 totals 16 residues. DNA for the CDR3: TGTGCCAGCAGCTTAGATCTGGCAGCTACCGTCTATGGCTACACCTTC. Protein sequence: CASSLDLAATVYGYTF.

The genes are TRBV13 and TRBJ2-1; 13 nucleotides agree with TRBD2. From germline, CDR1 is PRHDT and CDR2 FYEKMQ (reference sequence). There are 19 residues in the CDR3. V lost 5 bases and J lost 1; bases outside the gene matches: 11. The CDR3 nucleotides read TGTGCCAGCAGCCCTACGGGACTAGCGGGAAGTAGGTCCTACAATGAGCAGTTCTTC. It is translated as CASSPTGLAGSRSYNEQFF. Full variable domain (rest looked up from reference TRBV13 and TRBJ2-1): AAGVIQSPRHLIKEKRETATLKCYPIPRHDTVYWYQQGPGQDPQFLISFYEKMQSDKGSIPDRFSAQQFSDYHSELNMSSLELGDSALYFCASSPTGLAGSRSYNEQFFGPGTRLTVL.

The genes are TRBV5-1 and TRBJ2-1, with D perhaps matching TRBD2 (6 bases). CDR1 and CDR2 (germline): SGHRS, YFSETQ. Between the trimmed V and J ends, which lost 5 bases and 5 bases, there was a span of 17 bases. This CDR3 has 15 residues. The CDR3 DNA sequence: TGCGCCAGCAGTAGCGGCTCTTGGTCGGACAATGAGCAGTTCTTC. This sequence encodes CASSSGSWSDNEQFF.

The CDR3 loop reads CASGRWRETQYF. The CDR3 nucleotides are TGTGCCAGCGGCAGATGGAGGGAGACCCAGTACTTC. This chain joins TRBV6-5 and TRBJ2-5, with D possibly TRBD2 on 5 matching bases. Germline V gene sequence: CDR1 MNHEY, CDR2 SVGAGI. The CDR3 sequence is 12 residues long. With 8 bases removed from V and 5 bases from J, the gap between germline ends came to 12 bases.

This chain links TRBV30 with TRBJ2-7; 13 positions match TRBD2. The CDR3 length is 16 residues. Germline CDR1 is GTSNPN and CDR2 is SVGIG (reference sequence). The V segment lost 4 bases and the J segment 6 bases; nucleotides outside the gene matches: 12. In DNA form, the CDR3 reads TGTGCCTGGACACAACTAGCGGGAGGGTATCGGATCGAGCAGTACTTC. Protein sequence: CAWTQLAGGYRIEQYF.

The V call is TRBV4-1, the J call TRBJ2-1, with 11 bases that match TRBD2. V lost 2 bases and J lost 4; bases outside the gene matches: 4. The CDR3 runs 16 residues. Germline CDR1 MGHRA, CDR2 YSYEKL. CDR3 in DNA: TGCGCCAGCAGCCAACCGACTAGCGGGATGTACAATGAGCAGTTCTTC. Amino acids: CASSQPTSGMYNEQFF.

This rearrangement joins TRBV6-5 to TRBJ1-1; D not resolved. Germline-derived CDR1 and CDR2 are MNHEY and SVGAGI. Trimming took 7 bases from V and 1 from J, leaving 13 bases between them. The CDR3 covers 14 residues. The CDR3 nucleotides are TGTGCCAGCACCGACCACCACCAGAACACTGAAGCTTTCTTT. Amino acids: CASTDHHQNTEAFF.

This rearrangement joins TRBV6-1 to TRBJ2-3; TRBD2 matches 8 bases. In germline, CDR1 is MNHNS, CDR2 SASEGT. Losses at the gene ends were 8 bases for V and 4 bases for J; bases not matched to a gene: 8. This CDR3 region has 14 residues. The CDR3 region has the DNA TGTGCCAGCGATAGAGCGGGAGTCTCAGATACGCAGTATTTT. Amino acid sequence: CASDRAGVSDTQYF.

The sample holds one count of this clone. The chain carries TRBV7-9 and TRBJ2-7; D is undetermined. CDR3 length: 14 residues. Trimming took off 2 bases at V and 3 bases at J, with 11 bases between the two ends. CDR1 and CDR2 (germline): SEHNR, FQNEAQ (reference sequence). CDR3 DNA sequence: TGTGCCAGCAGCTTAAATGGACCCAACTACGAGCAGTACTTC. Its translation is CASSLNGPNYEQYF.

The chain uses TRBV23-1 and TRBJ2-6; maybe TRBD1 (6 bases). TRBV23-1 is placed among ORFs of uncertain function. V was cut by 0 bases and J by 0 bases, with 12 bases left in between. The CDR3 covers 18 residues. The CDR3 sequence: CASSQSLQGPSGANVLTF. CDR3 nucleotide sequence: TGCGCCAGCAGTCAATCCCTCCAGGGGCCCTCTGGGGCCAACGTCCTGACTTTC.

CDR3 DNA: TGCGCCAGCAGCCAAGATGATGGGAGCTCCTATAATTCACCCCTCCACTTT. Translating gives CASSQDDGSSYNSPLHF. This chain joins TRBV4-1 and TRBJ1-6; D ambiguous. Per the germline V gene, CDR1 is MGHRA and CDR2 is YSYEKL. The CDR3 is 17 residues long. V gave up 0 bases and J gave up 0 bases, with 9 bases separating them.

This clone was found once. This chain joins TRBV10-3 and TRBJ2-7, with D maybe TRBD2 (5 bases). The CDR3 is 15 amino acids. With 4 bases removed from V and 0 bases from J, the gap between germline ends came to 13 bases. Germline values: CDR1 ENHRY, CDR2 SYGVKD. CDR3 sequence (DNA): TGTGCCATCAGTGCTTTCAGTGGGAGCTCCTACGAGCAGTACTTC. Its protein product is CAISAFSGSSYEQYF.

The chain combines TRBV25-1 with TRBJ2-1; no clear D gene. The CDR3 consists of 14 residues. With 5 bases removed from V and 2 bases from J, the gap between germline ends came to 10 bases. Germline-derived CDR1 and CDR2 are MGHDK and SYGVNS. The CDR3 here is CASSTPGTYNEQFF. The CDR3 DNA follows: TGTGCCAGCAGTACCCCTGGGACCTACAATGAGCAGTTCTTC.

Here the CDR3 reads CASSTPYWDPLDRGEAFF. Written as DNA, the CDR3 is TGTGCCAGCAGCACACCTTATTGGGACCCTTTAGACCGGGGTGAAGCTTTCTTT. The chain combines TRBV7-2 with TRBJ1-1; tentatively, D is TRBD1 (5 bases). Per germline, CDR1 SGHTA and CDR2 FQGNSA. The CDR3 runs 18 residues. The ends were cut back, 5 bases at V and 7 bases at J, with 29 bases in the middle. Full variable domain (missing parts from reference TRBV7-2 and TRBJ1-1): GAGVSQSPSNKVTEKGKDVELRCDPISGHTALYWYRQSLGQGLEFLIYFQGNSAPDKSGLPSDRFSAERTGGSVSTLTIQRTQQEDSAVYLCASSTPYWDPLDRGEAFFGQGTRLTVV.

The CDR3 DNA sequence: TGTGCCAGCAGTGGACAGGACTATCAGCCCCAGCATTTT. Its protein is CASSGQDYQPQHF. The rearrangement links TRBV2 to TRBJ1-5; maybe TRBD1 (6 bases). Germline loops: CDR1 SNHLY, CDR2 FYNNEI. Trimming left V 4 bases short and J 5 bases short, with 9 bases between. The CDR3 sequence is 13 residues long.

The rearrangement uses TRBV11-2 and TRBJ2-4, with TRBD2 as a possible D gene (6 bases). The V end lost 7 bases, the J end lost 1 base, and 11 bases lay between the germline ends. Germline values: CDR1 SGHAT, CDR2 FQNNGV. CDR3 size: 14 residues. In nucleotides, the CDR3 is TGTGCCAGCAACCATCGGGGGGCCAAAAACATTCAGTACTTC. Translation gives CASNHRGAKNIQYF.

The V call is TRBV6-1, the J call TRBJ2-2; no clear D gene. Trimming stripped 5 bases from V and 1 base from J, with 8 bases between. CDR1 and CDR2 (germline): MNHNS, SASEGT. The CDR3 is made up of 14 amino acids. Here the CDR3 DNA reads TGTGCCAGCAGTCTGGGGTGGAACACCGGGGAGCTGTTTTTT. As protein: CASSLGWNTGELFF.

The V gene is TRBV29-1, the J gene TRBJ2-5; perhaps TRBD1 as D (5 bases). This CDR3 spans 11 amino acids. CDR1 is SQVTM, CDR2 ANQGSEA, per germline. V was trimmed by 2 bases and J by 5 bases, leaving 6 bases between them. CDR3 bases: TGCAGCGTTGAACCAGGGGAGACCCAGTACTTC. Its protein is CSVEPGETQYF. The full variable domain, in which reference TRBV29-1 and TRBJ2-5 provide the parts outside the CDR3, is SAVISQKPSRDICQRGTSLTIQCQVDSQVTMMFWYRQQPGQSLTLIATANQGSEATYESGFVIDKFPISRPNLTFSTLTVSNMSPEDSSIYLCSVEPGETQYFGPGTRLLVL.

This clone was seen just once. The rearrangement uses TRBV19 and TRBJ1-5; TRBD1 is a possible D gene (5 bases). CDR1 and CDR2 from the germline V gene are LNHDA and SQIVND (reference sequence). The CDR3 is 12 amino acids. CDR3 bases: TGTGCATCGGGGGGTAGCAATCAGCCCCAGCATTTT. This codes for CASGGSNQPQHF. Looking up the rest from reference TRBV19 and TRBJ1-5 gives the full variable domain: DGGITQSPKYLFRKEGQNVTLSCEQNLNHDAMYWYRQDPGQGLRLIYYSQIVNDFQKGDIAEGYSVSREKKESFPLTVTSAQKNPTAFYLCASGGSNQPQHFGDGTRLSIL.

V and J are TRBV10-3 and TRBJ1-2; no firm D call. Germline values: CDR1 ENHRY, CDR2 SYGVKD. V gave up 2 bases and J gave up 8 bases, with 12 bases separating them. The CDR3 is made up of 13 amino acids. The CDR3 DNA follows: TGTGCCATCAGTGAGAATTTTTCCTGGGGCTACACCTTC. Its translation is CAISENFSWGYTF.

The rearrangement joins TRBV15 to TRBJ1-1, with 8 bases identical to TRBD1. V shed 5 bases, J shed 0 bases, and the junction held 5 bases outside the gene matches. The CDR3 has 15 amino acids. Germline CDR1 LNHNV, CDR2 YYDKDF (reference sequence). The CDR3, as DNA: TGTGCCACCAGCCCCCGACAGGGGCTGAACACTGAAGCTTTCTTT. It codes for CATSPRQGLNTEAFF. The full variable domain, with the rest looked up from reference TRBV15 and TRBJ1-1, is DAMVIQNPRYQVTQFGKPVTLSCSQTLNHNVMYWYQQKSSQAPKLLFHYYDKDFNNEADTPDNFQSRRPNTSFCFLDIRSPGLGDTAMYLCATSPRQGLNTEAFFGQGTRLTVV.

The genes are TRBV18 and TRBJ2-5; D gene uncertain. The ends were cut back, 3 bases at V and 5 bases at J, with 13 bases in the middle. The length of the CDR3 is 14 residues. Germline values: CDR1 KGHSH, CDR2 LQKENI. The CDR3 loop reads CASSPTGLKETQYF. CDR3 bases: TGTGCCAGCTCACCTACCGGGTTAAAGGAGACCCAGTACTTC.

This sequence joins TRBV28 and TRBJ2-7; D gene ambiguous. CDR1 and CDR2 (germline): MDHEN, SYDVKM. Trimming pared 6 bases from V and 7 bases from J, leaving 10 bases between. The CDR3 length is 11 residues. The DNA of the CDR3 is TGTGCCAGCAGCCGGAAGCTAGAGCAGTACTTC. It yields the protein CASSRKLEQYF. Complete variable domain (other parts from reference TRBV28 and TRBJ2-7): DVKVTQSSRYLVKRTGEKVFLECVQDMDHENMFWYRQDPGLGLRLIYFSYDVKMKEKGDIPEGYSVSREKKERFSLILESASTNQTSMYLCASSRKLEQYFGPGTRLTVT.

The table lists this clone with a count of one. This chain connects TRBV6-5 to TRBJ2-2, with 11 nucleotides matching TRBD2. Germline V lookup: CDR1 MNHEY, CDR2 SVGAGI. With V trimmed by 8 bases and J by 4 bases, 3 bases remained unmatched. The CDR3 is 14 residues long. CDR3 coding DNA: TGTGCCAGCTCGGGACTAGCGGCCACCGGGGAGCTGTTTTTT. This sequence encodes CASSGLAATGELFF.